One sample yielded the 13 T cell receptor beta chains listed below, sequenced in a study of regulatory T cells in long-lasting Graves disease. iRepertoire HTBI primers and Arm-PCR of CDR3 regions built TCR beta libraries. TCRdb ran MiXCR on the multiplex PCR reads and lists one entry per CDR3 protein. The sample holds 400,000 to 500,000 distinct CDR3 sequences; around a fifth are singletons and the top ten take roughly an eighth. The time point denotes: persistent/refractory GD, antithyroid drugs over 5 years with positive TRAb. TCR sequences were obtained from RNA taken from PBMCs. The sample here was peripheral blood mononuclear cells (PBMCs), taken when the disease was refractory, from a patient treated with antithyroid drugs. These receptors were taken from a female donor with Graves disease.

This clonotype occurred many times. V usage is TRBV6-7 and J usage is TRBJ2-7, with 9 bases that match TRBD1. TRBV6-7 is assigned to the ORF class and has an uncertain function. J lost 5 bases, V lost 6 bases, and 17 bases had no gene match. The CDR3 consists of 17 residues. Here the CDR3 reads CASSHPGDRDQGDEQYF. The DNA of the CDR3 is TGTGCCAGCAGCCACCCGGGGGACAGGGACCAAGGAGACGAGCAGTACTTC.

This clonotype was seen a few times. The chain joins TRBV6-5 to TRBJ1-5; D is unclear. Trimming cost V 2 bases and J 3 bases, with 14 bases left between them. Germline loops: CDR1 MNHEY, CDR2 SVGAGI. The CDR3 is made up of 16 amino acids. DNA of the CDR3: TGTGCCAGCAGTTACCCCCTCGACACGAACAATCAGCCCCAGCATTTT. Translated: CASSYPLDTNNQPQHF.

This clonotype was seen a handful of times. The rearrangement uses TRBV25-1 and TRBJ2-7, with 11 positions matching TRBD2. Trimming took 4 bases from V and 2 from J; bases not matched to a gene: 4. The CDR3 covers 15 residues. The V gene's germline CDR1 is MGHDK and CDR2 SYGVNS. CDR3 region: CASSATSGKTYEQYF. CDR3 bases: TGTGCCAGCAGTGCGACTAGCGGGAAAACCTACGAGCAGTACTTC.

The chain joins TRBV27 to TRBJ2-3, with 7 bases that match TRBD1. This CDR3 region has 14 residues. Germline V lookup: CDR1 MNHEY, CDR2 SMNVEV (reference sequence). J lost 4 bases, V lost 6 bases, and 7 bases had no gene match. The CDR3: CASRRTGVSDTQYF. The CDR3 nucleotides read TGTGCCAGCAGGCGGACAGGTGTTTCAGATACGCAGTATTTT.

This chain joins TRBV2 and TRBJ2-3, with TRBD1 matching 12 bases. Trimming removed 7 bases from V and 4 bases from J; junction bases left unmatched: 6. This CDR3 contains 15 residues. Germline CDR1 SNHLY, CDR2 FYNNEI. The CDR3 region is CASTQGQGAADTQYF. CDR3 sequence (DNA): TGTGCCAGCACCCAGGGACAGGGGGCCGCAGATACGCAGTATTTT.

Many counts were recorded for this clonotype. The chain joins TRBV28 to TRBJ1-4; 7 nucleotides line up with TRBD1. The CDR3 is 15 residues long. J gave up 3 bases and V 5 bases, and 6 bases lay outside the gene matches. Germline-derived CDR1 and CDR2 are MDHEN and SYDVKM. The CDR3 DNA sequence: TGTGCCAGCAGTAGCGACAGGGACGCTAATGAAAAACTGTTTTTT. Translated, it gives CASSSDRDANEKLFF.

This clonotype was observed a few times. The chain couples TRBV5-1 to TRBJ2-6; TRBD1 matches 9 bases. Germline CDR1 SGHRS, CDR2 YFSETQ. The length of the CDR3 is 18 residues. The V segment lost 5 bases and the J segment 0 bases; nucleotides outside the gene matches: 9. The CDR3 nucleotides read TGCGCCAGCAGTAGGAACAGGGGGCCAGTCTCTGGGGCCAACGTCCTGACTTTC. Its translation is CASSRNRGPVSGANVLTF.

This clonotype was seen repeatedly, ten times or more. V usage is TRBV12-3 or TRBV12-4 and J usage is TRBJ2-5; 8 bases align to TRBD1. CDR3 length equals 15 residues. V lost 3 bases and J lost 3; bases outside the gene matches: 6. The CDR3 spells CASSFAGGRKETQYF. The CDR3 DNA follows: TGTGCCAGCAGTTTTGCAGGGGGCAGGAAAGAGACCCAGTACTTC.

This clonotype showed up just a few times. The gene calls are TRBV10-1 and TRBJ2-2; TRBD1 aligns across 8 bases. With V trimmed by 9 bases and J by 4 bases, 1 base remained unmatched. The CDR3 sequence is 12 residues long. The V gene's germline CDR1 is WNHNN and CDR2 SYGVQD (reference sequence). The CDR3 DNA reads as TGCGCCAGTCAGGGGGCCACCGGGGAGCTGTTTTTT. Protein sequence: CASQGATGELFF.

This clonotype was recorded a few times. J is TRBJ1-6 and V is TRBV15; TRBD1 matches 7 bases. The V and J ends lost 0 bases and 4 bases, in that order; junction bases with no gene match: 9. The V gene's germline CDR1 is LNHNV and CDR2 YYDKDF (reference sequence). The CDR3 consists of 18 residues. The CDR3 coding sequence is TGTGCCACCAGCAGAGACGGCGGGTCGGGACAGTATAATTCACCCCTCCACTTT. Amino acid sequence: CATSRDGGSGQYNSPLHF.

CDR3 nucleotides: TGTGCCTGGAGTGAGGGACTAGCGGGAGGGACAGAGACCCAGTACTTC. Its translation: CAWSEGLAGGTETQYF. The chain carries TRBV30 and TRBJ2-5, with 16 positions matching TRBD2. CDR3 length equals 16 residues. Trimming removed 1 base from V and 4 bases from J; junction bases left unmatched: 3. Per germline, CDR1 GTSNPN and CDR2 SVGIG (reference sequence).

This clonotype was seen a handful of times. The chain carries TRBV20-1 and TRBJ2-7; D gene uncertain. Germline values: CDR1 DFQATT, CDR2 SNEGSKA (reference sequence). The length of the CDR3 is 13 residues. V gave up 3 bases and J gave up 6 bases, with 15 bases separating them. CDR3 coding DNA: TGCAGTGCTAGCCTCCTGACGATGACCGAGCAGTACTTC. This gives the protein CSASLLTMTEQYF.

CDR3 nucleotides: TGTGCCAGCTCACGGCTCGGGCAGTTACTGAACACTGAAGCTTTCTTT. Its protein product is CASSRLGQLLNTEAFF. The chain links TRBV18 to TRBJ1-1, with D unresolved. The CDR3 sequence is 16 residues long. Trimming left V 4 bases short and J 0 bases short, with 15 bases between. Germline loops: CDR1 KGHSH, CDR2 LQKENI.